The T cell receptor (beta chain) under discussion was sequenced for a study of cytomegalovirus exposure and HLA in healthy donors. Vbeta (60) and Jbeta (13) primers were used in the PCR. Assay used: immunoSEQ multiplex PCR; TCRdb lists only in-frame clones, some missing. Of just over 70,000 clones in the sample, about 67% are singletons; the top ten hold roughly 10%. This clone came up a few times. V gave up 2 bases and J gave up 0 bases; unmatched junction bases: 8. The CDR3 length is 19 residues. Germline V gene sequence: CDR1 LNHDA, CDR2 SQIVND (reference sequence). The sequencing sample was made of PBMCs. The TCR comes from a human donor in good health. J is TRBJ2-6 and V is TRBV19, with TRBD1 matching over 9 bases. CDR3 residues: CASSIQGTGTISGANVLTF. DNA of the CDR3: TGTGCCAGTAGTATACAGGGGACAGGGACAATCTCTGGGGCCAACGTCCTGACTTTC.